This T cell receptor beta chain was found in a study of monozygotic twins with inflammatory bowel disease. A remark on this clonotype: The antigen is undetermined.

Study-level points and caveats: T cell subtypes that differed could not be told apart. IBD patients displayed reduced TCRbeta diversity (inverse Simpson) when set against healthy co-twins. Evidence failed to back one strong IBD-linked signal or clonotype.

The team made cDNA by running eight separate reactions for each sample. TCRdb re-called the 5' RACE reads; every CDR3 protein appears as one record, without DNA. This repertoire includes roughly 330,000 distinct CDR3 sequences. Input material: blood. The TCR sequence derives from a human donor with ulcerative colitis or Crohn's disease, or a healthy co-twin of an affected twin (not recorded which).

CDR3 loop: CASSTGRGPTGELFF. V usage is TRBV5-1 and J usage is TRBJ2-2; as DNA is missing, the TRBD1 call by TCRdb cannot be tested. Per germline, CDR1 SGHRS and CDR2 YFSETQ. The length of the CDR3 is 15 residues.